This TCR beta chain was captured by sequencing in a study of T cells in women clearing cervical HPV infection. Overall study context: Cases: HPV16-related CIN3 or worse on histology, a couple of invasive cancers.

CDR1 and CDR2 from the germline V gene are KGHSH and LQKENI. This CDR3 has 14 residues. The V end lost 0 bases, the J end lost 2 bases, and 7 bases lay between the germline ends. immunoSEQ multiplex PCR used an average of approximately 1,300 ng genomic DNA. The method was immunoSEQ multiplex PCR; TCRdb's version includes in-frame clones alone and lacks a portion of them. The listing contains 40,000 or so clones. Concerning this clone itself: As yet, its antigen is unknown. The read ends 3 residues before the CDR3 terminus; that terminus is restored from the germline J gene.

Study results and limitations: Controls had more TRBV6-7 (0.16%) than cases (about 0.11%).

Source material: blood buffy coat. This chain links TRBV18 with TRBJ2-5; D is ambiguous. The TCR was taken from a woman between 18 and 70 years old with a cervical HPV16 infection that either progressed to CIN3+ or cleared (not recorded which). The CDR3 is CASSPPNMQETQYF. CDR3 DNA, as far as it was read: TGTGCCAGCTCACCACCGAACATGCAAGAGACC.